This T cell receptor (beta chain) was identified in a study of T cell responses to AZD1222 COVID-19 vaccine. This table comes from immunoSEQ multiplex PCR, and its TCRdb copy is limited to in-frame clones, with some not included. The sample yields tens of thousands of clones, more than 70% seen once. This clone came up once. What it recognizes is unknown. The study, taken as a whole, reports: Along spike, vaccine-associated CD4 TCRs were found throughout, with dominance at 160-218 and 743-854. Reportedly, close to half of spike-specific TCRs are directed against unmutated variant regions.

Germline CDR1 reads SNHLY; CDR2 reads FYNNEI. Between the trimmed V and J ends, which lost 2 bases and 1 base, there was a span of 11 bases. The CDR3 contains 15 residues. The chain joins TRBV2 to TRBJ1-2; D gene uncertain. The clonotype comes from an adult in good health. The input for sequencing was peripheral blood, taken on day 0 of AZD1222 vaccination. CDR3 protein: CASSELGGLNYGYTF. DNA of the CDR3: TGTGCCAGCAGTGAACTGGGTGGGCTTAACTATGGCTACACCTTC.